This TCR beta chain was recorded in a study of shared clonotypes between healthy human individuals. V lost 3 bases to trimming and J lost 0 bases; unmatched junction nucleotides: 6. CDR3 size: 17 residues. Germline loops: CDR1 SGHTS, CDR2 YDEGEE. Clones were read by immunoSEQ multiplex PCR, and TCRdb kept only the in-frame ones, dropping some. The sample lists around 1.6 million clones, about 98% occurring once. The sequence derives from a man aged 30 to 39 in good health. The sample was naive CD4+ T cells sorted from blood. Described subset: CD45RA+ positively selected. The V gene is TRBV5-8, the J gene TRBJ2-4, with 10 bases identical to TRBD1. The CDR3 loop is CASSSGQGILAKNIQYF. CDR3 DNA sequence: TGTGCCAGCAGCTCGGGACAGGGGATTTTAGCCAAAAACATTCAGTACTTC.